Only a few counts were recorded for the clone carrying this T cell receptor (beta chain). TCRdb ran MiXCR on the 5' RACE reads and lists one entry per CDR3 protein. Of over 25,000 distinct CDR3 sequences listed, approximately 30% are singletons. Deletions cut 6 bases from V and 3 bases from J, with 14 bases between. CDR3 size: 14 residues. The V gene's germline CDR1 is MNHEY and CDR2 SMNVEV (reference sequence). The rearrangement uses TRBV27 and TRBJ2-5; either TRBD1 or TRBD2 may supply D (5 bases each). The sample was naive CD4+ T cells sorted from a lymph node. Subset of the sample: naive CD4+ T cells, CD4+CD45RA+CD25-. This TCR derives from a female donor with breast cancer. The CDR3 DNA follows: TGTGCCAGCAGAACACCGGGACGGGAAGAGACCCAGTACTTC. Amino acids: CASRTPGREETQYF.